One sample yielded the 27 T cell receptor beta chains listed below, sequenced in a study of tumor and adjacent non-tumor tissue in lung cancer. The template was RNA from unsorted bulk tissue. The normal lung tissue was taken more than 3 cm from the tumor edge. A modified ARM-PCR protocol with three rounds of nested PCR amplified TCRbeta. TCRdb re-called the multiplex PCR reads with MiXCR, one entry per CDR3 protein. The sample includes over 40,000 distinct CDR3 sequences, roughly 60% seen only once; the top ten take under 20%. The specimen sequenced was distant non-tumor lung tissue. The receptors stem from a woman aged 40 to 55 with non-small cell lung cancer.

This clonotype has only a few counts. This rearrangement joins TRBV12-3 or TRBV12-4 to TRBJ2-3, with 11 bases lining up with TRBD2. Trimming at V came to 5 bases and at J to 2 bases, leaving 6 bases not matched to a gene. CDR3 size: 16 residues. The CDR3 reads CASSPTSGANTDTQYF. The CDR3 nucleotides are TGTGCCAGCAGTCCGACTAGCGGGGCTAACACAGATACGCAGTATTTT.

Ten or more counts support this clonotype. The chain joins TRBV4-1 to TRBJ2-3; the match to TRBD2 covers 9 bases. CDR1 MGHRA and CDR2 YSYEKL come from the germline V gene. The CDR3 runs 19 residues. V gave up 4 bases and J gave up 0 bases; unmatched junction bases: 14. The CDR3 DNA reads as TGCGCCAGCAGCCTCCTCGGGACTAGCCGCCGACTTAGCACAGATACGCAGTATTTT. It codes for CASSLLGTSRRLSTDTQYF.

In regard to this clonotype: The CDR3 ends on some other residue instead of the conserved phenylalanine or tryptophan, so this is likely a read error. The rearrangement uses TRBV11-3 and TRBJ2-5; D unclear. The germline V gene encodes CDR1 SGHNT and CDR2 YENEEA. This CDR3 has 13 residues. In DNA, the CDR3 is TGTGCCTGCAGCTTGCCACCGCAAGAGACCCAGTACCTC. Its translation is CACSLPPQETQYL.

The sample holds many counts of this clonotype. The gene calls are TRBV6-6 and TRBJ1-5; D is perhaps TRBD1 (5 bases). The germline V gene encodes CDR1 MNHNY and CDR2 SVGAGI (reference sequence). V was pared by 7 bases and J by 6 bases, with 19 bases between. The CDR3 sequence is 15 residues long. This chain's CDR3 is CASTRGASDGQPQHF. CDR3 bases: TGTGCCAGCACAAGAGGGGCGAGCGACGGTCAGCCCCAGCATTTT.

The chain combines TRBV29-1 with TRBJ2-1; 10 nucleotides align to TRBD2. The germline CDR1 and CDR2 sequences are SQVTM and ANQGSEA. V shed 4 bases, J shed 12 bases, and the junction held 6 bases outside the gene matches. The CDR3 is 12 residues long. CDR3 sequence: CSVGLAGGAQFF. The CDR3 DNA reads TGCAGCGTTGGACTAGCGGGTGGTGCGCAGTTCTTC.

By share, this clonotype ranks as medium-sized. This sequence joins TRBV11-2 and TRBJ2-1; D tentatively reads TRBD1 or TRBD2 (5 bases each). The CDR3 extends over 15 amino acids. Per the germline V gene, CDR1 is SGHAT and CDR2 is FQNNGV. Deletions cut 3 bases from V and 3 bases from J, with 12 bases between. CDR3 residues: CASSLRGLNYNEQFF. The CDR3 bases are TGTGCCAGCAGCTTGAGGGGTTTGAACTACAATGAGCAGTTCTTC.

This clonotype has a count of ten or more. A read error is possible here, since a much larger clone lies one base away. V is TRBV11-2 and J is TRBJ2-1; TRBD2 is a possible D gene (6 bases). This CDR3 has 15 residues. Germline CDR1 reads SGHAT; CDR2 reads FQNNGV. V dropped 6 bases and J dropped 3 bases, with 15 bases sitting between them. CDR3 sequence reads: CASRQTGDLYNEQFF. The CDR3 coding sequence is TGTGCCAGCAGACAAACGGGGGACCTCTACAATGAGCAGTTCTTC.

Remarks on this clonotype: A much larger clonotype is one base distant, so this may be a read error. The CDR3 region has the DNA TGCGCCAGCAGCTCTTATAGCGGGAGTGAGGAGTTCTTC. Translating gives CASSSYSGSEEFF. The chain recombines TRBV5-1 with TRBJ2-1; 9 positions agree with TRBD2. Per germline, CDR1 SGHRS and CDR2 YFSETQ. CDR3 length: 13 amino acids.

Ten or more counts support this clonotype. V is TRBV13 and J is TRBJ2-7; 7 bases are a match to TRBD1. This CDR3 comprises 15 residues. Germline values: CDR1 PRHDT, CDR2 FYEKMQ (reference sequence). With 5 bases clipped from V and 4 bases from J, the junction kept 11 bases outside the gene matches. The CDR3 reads CASSPQGDGVYEQYF. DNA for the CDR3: TGTGCCAGCAGCCCCCAGGGGGACGGGGTTTACGAGCAGTACTTC. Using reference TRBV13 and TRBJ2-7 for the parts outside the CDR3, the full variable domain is AAGVIQSPRHLIKEKRETATLKCYPIPRHDTVYWYQQGPGQDPQFLISFYEKMQSDKGSIPDRFSAQQFSDYHSELNMSSLELGDSALYFCASSPQGDGVYEQYFGPGTRLTVT.

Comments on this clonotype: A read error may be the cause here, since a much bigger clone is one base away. CDR3 amino acids: CSAPDRSDLWGANVLTF. The CDR3 DNA reads as TGCAGTGCTCCGGACAGGTCTGACCTTTGGGGGGCCAACGTCCTGACTTTC. V and J are TRBV20-1 and TRBJ2-6; 7 bases line up with TRBD1. The CDR3 extends over 17 amino acids. The V segment lost 5 bases and the J segment 4 bases; nucleotides outside the gene matches: 14. Germline V CDR1 and CDR2: DFQATT, SNEGSKA (reference sequence).

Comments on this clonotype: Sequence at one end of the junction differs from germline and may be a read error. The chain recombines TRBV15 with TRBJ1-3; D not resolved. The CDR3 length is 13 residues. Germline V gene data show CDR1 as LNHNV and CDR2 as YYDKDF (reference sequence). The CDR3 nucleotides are TGCGCCACCTCCCAGATTTTTGGAAACACCATATATTTT. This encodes CATSQIFGNTIYF.

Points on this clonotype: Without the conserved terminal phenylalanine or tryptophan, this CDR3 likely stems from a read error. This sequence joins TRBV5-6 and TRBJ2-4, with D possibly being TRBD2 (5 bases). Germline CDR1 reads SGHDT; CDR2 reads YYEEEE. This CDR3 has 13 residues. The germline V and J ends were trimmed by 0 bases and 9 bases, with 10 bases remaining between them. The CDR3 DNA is TGTGCCAGCAGCTTGGGAGAGGGAACCATTCAGTACTCC. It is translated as CASSLGEGTIQYS.

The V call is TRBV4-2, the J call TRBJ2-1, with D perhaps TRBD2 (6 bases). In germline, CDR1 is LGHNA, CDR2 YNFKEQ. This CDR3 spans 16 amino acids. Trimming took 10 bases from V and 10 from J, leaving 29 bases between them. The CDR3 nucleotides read TGTGCCAATAGCCAAGATAACACGGGAGTGTCGCGGGAGCAGTTCTTC. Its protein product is CANSQDNTGVSREQFF.

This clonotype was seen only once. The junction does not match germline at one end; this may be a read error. The CDR3: CASSSQTRAYEQYF. CDR3 sequence (DNA): TGTGCCAGCAGTTCGCAGACAAGGGCCTATGAGCAGTACTTC. The V gene is TRBV12-3 or TRBV12-4, the J gene TRBJ2-7, with D uncertain. This CDR3 is 14 amino acids long.

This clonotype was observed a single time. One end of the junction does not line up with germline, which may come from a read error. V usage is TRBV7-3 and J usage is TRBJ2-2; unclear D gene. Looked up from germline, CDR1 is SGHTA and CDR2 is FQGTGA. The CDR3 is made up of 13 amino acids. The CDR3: CASSWTKTGELFF. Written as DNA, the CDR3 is TGTGCCAGCAGCTGGACGAAGACCGGGGAGCTGTTTTTT.

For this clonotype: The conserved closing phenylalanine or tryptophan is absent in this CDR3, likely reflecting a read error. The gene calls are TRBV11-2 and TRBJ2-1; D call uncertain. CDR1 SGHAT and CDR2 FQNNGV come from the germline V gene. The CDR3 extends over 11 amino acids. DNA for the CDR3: TGTGCCAGCACCTTAGCCGATGAGCAGTTCCTC. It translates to CASTLADEQFL.

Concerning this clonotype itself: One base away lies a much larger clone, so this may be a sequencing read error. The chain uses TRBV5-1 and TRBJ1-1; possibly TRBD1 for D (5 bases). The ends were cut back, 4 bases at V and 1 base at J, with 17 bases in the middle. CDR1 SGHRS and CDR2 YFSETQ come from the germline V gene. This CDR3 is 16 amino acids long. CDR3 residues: CASSGGCGASNTEAFF. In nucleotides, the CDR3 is TGCGCCAGCAGCGGGGGATGCGGGGCGTCGAACACTGAAGCTTTCTTT.

CDR3 nucleotides: TGTGCCAGCACCTTACGTGGGTCTTACATTAAGCAGTTCTTC. Encoded protein: CASTLRGSYIKQFF. This chain links TRBV6-5 with TRBJ2-1; D gene unclear. Germline lookup yields CDR1 MNHEY and CDR2 SVGAGI. This CDR3 region has 14 residues. The germline V and J ends were trimmed by 7 bases and 11 bases, with 21 bases remaining between them.

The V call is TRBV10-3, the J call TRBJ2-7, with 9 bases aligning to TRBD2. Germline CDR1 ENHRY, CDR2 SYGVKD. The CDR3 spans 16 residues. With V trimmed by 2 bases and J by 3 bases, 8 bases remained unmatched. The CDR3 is CAISEILAGEGYEQYF. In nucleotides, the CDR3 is TGTGCCATCAGTGAGATATTAGCGGGGGAGGGCTACGAGCAGTACTTC.

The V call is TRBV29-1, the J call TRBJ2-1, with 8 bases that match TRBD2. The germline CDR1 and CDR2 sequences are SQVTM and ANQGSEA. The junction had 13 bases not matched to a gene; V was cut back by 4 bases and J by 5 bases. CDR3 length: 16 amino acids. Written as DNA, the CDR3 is TGCAGCGTTGCTGGGCCGGGAGGGCCATACAACAATGAGCAGTTCTTC. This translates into CSVAGPGGPYNNEQFF.

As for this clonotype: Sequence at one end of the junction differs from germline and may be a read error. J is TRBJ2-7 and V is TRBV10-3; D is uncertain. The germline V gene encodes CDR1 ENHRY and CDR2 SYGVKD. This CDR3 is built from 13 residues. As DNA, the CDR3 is TGTGCCATCAGTGAGAGTGGGGATCTAGGGCAGCACTTC. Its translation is CAISESGDLGQHF.

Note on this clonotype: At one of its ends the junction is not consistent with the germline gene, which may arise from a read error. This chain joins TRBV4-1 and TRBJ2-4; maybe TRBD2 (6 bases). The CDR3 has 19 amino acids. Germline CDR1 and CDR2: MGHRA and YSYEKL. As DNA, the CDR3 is TGCGCCAGCAGCCAAGTGGTAACGGGGGAGTTCTGGGATTTAAACATTCGGTACTTC. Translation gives CASSQVVTGEFWDLNIRYF.

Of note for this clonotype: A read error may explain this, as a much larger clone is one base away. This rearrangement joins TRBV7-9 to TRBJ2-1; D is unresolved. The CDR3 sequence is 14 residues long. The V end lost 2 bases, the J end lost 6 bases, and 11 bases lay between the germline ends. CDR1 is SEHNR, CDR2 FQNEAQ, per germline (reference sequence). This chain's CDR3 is CASSLYGSPNEQFF. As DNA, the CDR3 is TGTGCCAGCAGCTTATATGGGTCCCCCAATGAGCAGTTCTTC. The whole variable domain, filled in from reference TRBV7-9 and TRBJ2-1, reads DTGVSQNPRHKITKRGQNVTFRCDPISEHNRLYWYRQTLGQGPEFLTYFQNEAQLEKSRLLSDRFSAERPKGSFSTLEIQRTEQGDSAMYLCASSLYGSPNEQFFGPGTRLTVL.

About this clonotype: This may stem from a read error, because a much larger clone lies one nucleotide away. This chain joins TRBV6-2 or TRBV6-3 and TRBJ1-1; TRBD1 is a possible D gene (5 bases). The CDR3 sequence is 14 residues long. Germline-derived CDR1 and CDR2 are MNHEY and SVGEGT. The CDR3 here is CASSPREGNTETFF. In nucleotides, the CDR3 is TGTGCCAGCAGTCCCCGGGAGGGGAACACTGAAACTTTCTTT.

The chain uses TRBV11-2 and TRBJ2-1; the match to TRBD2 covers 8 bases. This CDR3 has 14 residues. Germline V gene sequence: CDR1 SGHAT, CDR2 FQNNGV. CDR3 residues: CVRTLGTSYNEQFF. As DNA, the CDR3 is TGTGTCCGCACCTTAGGGACTAGCTACAATGAGCAGTTCTTC. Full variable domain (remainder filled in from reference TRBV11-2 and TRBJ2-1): EAGVAQSPRYKIIEKRQSVAFWCNPISGHATLYWYQQILGQGPKLLIQFQNNGVVDDSQLPKDRFSAERLKGVDSTLKIQPAKLEDSAVYLCVRTLGTSYNEQFFGPGTRLTVL.

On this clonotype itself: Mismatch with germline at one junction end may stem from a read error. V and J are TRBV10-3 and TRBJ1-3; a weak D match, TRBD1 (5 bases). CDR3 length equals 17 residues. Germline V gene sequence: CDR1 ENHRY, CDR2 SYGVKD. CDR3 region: CVIRESDRGSSGNTIYF. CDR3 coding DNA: TGTGTCATCAGAGAATCGGATAGGGGAAGCTCTGGAAACACCATATATTTT.

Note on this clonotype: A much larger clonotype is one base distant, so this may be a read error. The CDR3 DNA reads TGTGCCAGCGGCCCCACCTCTAGCGGTGGTCTAGCGGATACGCAGTATTTT. It encodes CASGPTSSGGLADTQYF. The V call is TRBV5-6, the J call TRBJ2-3; 7 positions match TRBD2. Germline values: CDR1 SGHDT, CDR2 YYEEEE. V was pared by 7 bases and J by 6 bases, with 20 bases of the junction left unmatched. The CDR3 length is 17 residues.